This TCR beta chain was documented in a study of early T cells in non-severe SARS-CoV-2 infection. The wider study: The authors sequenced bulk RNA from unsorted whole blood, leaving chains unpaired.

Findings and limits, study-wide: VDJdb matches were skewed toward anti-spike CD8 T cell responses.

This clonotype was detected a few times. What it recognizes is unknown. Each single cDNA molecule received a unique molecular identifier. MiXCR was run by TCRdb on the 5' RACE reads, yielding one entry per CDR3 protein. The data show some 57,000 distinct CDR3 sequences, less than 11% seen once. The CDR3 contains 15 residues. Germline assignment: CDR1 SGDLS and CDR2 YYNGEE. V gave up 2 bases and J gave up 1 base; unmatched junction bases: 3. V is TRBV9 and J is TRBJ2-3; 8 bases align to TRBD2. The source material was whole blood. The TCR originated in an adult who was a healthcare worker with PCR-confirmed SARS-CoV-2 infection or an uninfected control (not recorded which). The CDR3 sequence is CASSVGLVGTDTQYF. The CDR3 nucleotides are TGTGCCAGCAGCGTGGGACTAGTGGGCACAGATACGCAGTATTTT.